This entry is about one T cell receptor (beta chain). What it binds is unknown. The data were obtained in a study of human T cells and chemical hapten exposure. Across the whole study: Doses of diphenylcyclopropenone went to the patients' scalps weekly throughout the approximately 22-week study.

Regarding the study as a whole: The study found that PT1 expanded TCR counts correlated positively with patch test score.

As to time point: pre-sensitization, week 0. As for treatment: therapeutic diphenylcyclopropenone sensitization with weekly scalp DPC. This CDR3 comprises 16 residues. CDR1 and CDR2 (germline): SGHRS, YFSETQ. V lost 4 bases, J lost 7 bases, and 20 bases lay in between. The study's library attached unique molecular identifiers to single cDNA molecules. MiXCR, applied by TCRdb to the RACE reads, yields one record per CDR3 protein. The table has around 330,000 distinct CDR3 sequences, 4.5% to 7% seen once; the top ten hold less than 9%. The source is a woman aged 18-29 years with alopecia areata. Some clones in this sample may be carry-over from other donors' samples. The material sequenced was whole blood, taken in connection with sensitization to the hapten diphenylcyclopropenone (DPC). This chain links TRBV5-1 with TRBJ1-4, with D perhaps matching TRBD1 (5 bases). In nucleotides, the CDR3 is TGCGCCAGCAGCCCCTCCGGACAAACCAACGGTGAAAAACTGTTTTTT. Protein sequence: CASSPSGQTNGEKLFF. The variable domain in full, with the rest retrieved from reference TRBV5-1 and TRBJ1-4, is KAGVTQTPRYLIKTRGQQVTLSCSPISGHRSVSWYQQTPGQGLQFLFEYFSETQRNKGNFPGRFSGRQFSNSRSEMNVSTLELGDSALYLCASSPSGQTNGEKLFFGSGTQLSVL.